The source of this TCR beta chain is a study of T-cell reconstitution after alpha-beta-depleted transplantation in children. This sample's TCRbeta library carried unique molecular identifier barcodes. A single record per CDR3 protein comes from TCRdb applying MiXCR to the PCR reads. The sample has some 250,000 distinct CDR3 sequences, 9.5% to 15% seen once. This CDR3 has 14 residues. In germline, CDR1 is MGHRA, CDR2 YSYEKL. The trim removed 3 bases at V and 4 bases at J, leaving 5 bases unmatched. V and J are TRBV4-1 and TRBJ2-7, with 8 bases identical to TRBD1. The source is a human donor who donated a stem cell graft to a child with acute lymphoblastic leukemia. Sequencing used PBMCs from the stem cell graft donor, obtained from the stem cell graft. The CDR3 DNA is TGCGCCAGCAGCCAGGACAGGGTGAGGTACGAGCAGTACTTC. It codes for CASSQDRVRYEQYF.